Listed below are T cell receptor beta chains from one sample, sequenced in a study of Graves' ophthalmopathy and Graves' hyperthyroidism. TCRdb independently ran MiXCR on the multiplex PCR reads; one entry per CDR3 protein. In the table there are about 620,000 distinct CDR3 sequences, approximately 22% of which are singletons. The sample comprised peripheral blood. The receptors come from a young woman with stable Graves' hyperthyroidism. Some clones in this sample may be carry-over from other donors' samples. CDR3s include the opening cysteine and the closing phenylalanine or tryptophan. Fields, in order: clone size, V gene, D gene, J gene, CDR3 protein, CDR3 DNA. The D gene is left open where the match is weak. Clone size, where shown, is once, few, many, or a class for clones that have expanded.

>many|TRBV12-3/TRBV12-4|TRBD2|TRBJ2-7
CASSLRGLADEQYF
TGTGCCAGCAGTCTACGGGGACTAGCGGACGAGCAGTACTTC
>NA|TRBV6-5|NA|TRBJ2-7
CASSYLQGGGEQYF
TGTGCCAGCAGTTACCTACAGGGGGGGGGGGAGCAGTACTTC
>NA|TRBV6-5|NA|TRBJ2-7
CASSYSKVSGYEQYF
TGTGCCAGCAGTTACTCGAAAGTATCAGGCTACGAGCAGTACTTC
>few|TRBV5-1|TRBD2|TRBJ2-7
CASSLAGTSGVHPIYEQYF
TGCGCCAGCAGCTTGGCTGGGACTAGCGGGGTCCATCCCATCTACGAGCAGTACTTC
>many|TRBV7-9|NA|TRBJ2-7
CASSLYGDEQYF
TGTGCCAGCAGCTTATACGGGGACGAGCAGTACTTC
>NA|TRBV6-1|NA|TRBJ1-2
CASSPLGRNLGNYGYTF
TGTGCCAGCAGCCCTCTTGGGCGGAACCTCGGGAACTATGGCTACACCTTC
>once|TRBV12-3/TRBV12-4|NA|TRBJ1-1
CASILHPMNTEAFF
TGTGCCAGCATCCTACACCCCATGAACACTGAAGCTTTCTTT
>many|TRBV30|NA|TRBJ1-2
CAWSTGPRYGYTF
TGTGCCTGGAGCACGGGTCCTCGCTATGGCTACACCTTC
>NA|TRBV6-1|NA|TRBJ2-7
CATIEAASYEQYF
TGTGCCACTATCGAGGCGGCCTCCTACGAGCAGTACTTC
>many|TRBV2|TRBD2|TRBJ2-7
CASREGLAGPYEQYF
TGTGCCAGCCGAGAAGGACTAGCGGGGCCTTACGAGCAGTACTTC
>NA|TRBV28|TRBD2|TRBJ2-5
CASRSLAGSQETQYF
TGTGCCAGCAGGTCACTAGCGGGATCCCAAGAGACCCAGTACTTC
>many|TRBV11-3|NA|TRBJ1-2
CASSLGGAVGDYGYTF
TGTGCCAGCAGCTTAGGAGGGGCCGTAGGTGACTATGGCTACACCTTC